A selection of T cell receptor beta chains follows, all from one sample in a study of T-cell memory formation after mild COVID-19. A single record per CDR3 protein comes from TCRdb applying MiXCR to the 5' RACE reads. The profile covers about 210,000 distinct CDR3 sequences, with roughly a tenth appearing a single time and approximately 3% taken by the ten largest. Sequenced: PBMCs or a T cell subset sorted from them (not recorded which). The receptors shown here come from a man between 18 and 35 years old who had mild COVID-19 (a few samples of this study predate the infection). Cell type and time point are not known. Each CDR3 is given without its conserved first and last residue. Fields, in order: J gene, CDR3 length, V gene, CDR3 protein.

j_gene: TRBJ1-2
len: 11
v_gene: TRBV6-5
CDR3aa: ASSYSTRGGYT

j_gene: TRBJ1-2
len: 11
v_gene: TRBV20-1
CDR3aa: NPGTGSNYGYT

j_gene: TRBJ2-3
len: 9
v_gene: TRBV29-1
CDR3aa: SVDMSDTQY

j_gene: TRBJ1-4
len: 10
v_gene: TRBV20-1
CDR3aa: SARVGDEKLF

j_gene: TRBJ2-5
len: 13
v_gene: TRBV5-1
CDR3aa: ASSPGTKLKETQY

j_gene: TRBJ2-1
len: 13
v_gene: TRBV18
CDR3aa: ASSPGSGAYNEQF

j_gene: TRBJ2-5
len: 10
v_gene: TRBV12-3/TRBV12-4
CDR3aa: ASSQRREDQY

j_gene: TRBJ2-5
len: 11
v_gene: TRBV5-1
CDR3aa: ASSFQEGETQY

j_gene: TRBJ1-2
len: 10
v_gene: TRBV25-1
CDR3aa: ASRGANYGYT

j_gene: TRBJ2-1
len: 14
v_gene: TRBV4-1
CDR3aa: ASSQYNRGRGNEQF

j_gene: TRBJ1-5
len: 12
v_gene: TRBV7-2
CDR3aa: ASSRREGGQPQH

j_gene: TRBJ1-4
len: 12
v_gene: TRBV6-5
CDR3aa: ASSYSQTREKLF

j_gene: TRBJ1-4
len: 13
v_gene: TRBV20-1
CDR3aa: SARDRRATNEKLF

j_gene: TRBJ2-1
len: 10
v_gene: TRBV15
CDR3aa: ATSRDAGDQF

j_gene: TRBJ2-2
len: 15
v_gene: TRBV7-9
CDR3aa: ASSLALGWVSTGELF

j_gene: TRBJ2-5
len: 11
v_gene: TRBV5-1
CDR3aa: ASSLGGVQTQY